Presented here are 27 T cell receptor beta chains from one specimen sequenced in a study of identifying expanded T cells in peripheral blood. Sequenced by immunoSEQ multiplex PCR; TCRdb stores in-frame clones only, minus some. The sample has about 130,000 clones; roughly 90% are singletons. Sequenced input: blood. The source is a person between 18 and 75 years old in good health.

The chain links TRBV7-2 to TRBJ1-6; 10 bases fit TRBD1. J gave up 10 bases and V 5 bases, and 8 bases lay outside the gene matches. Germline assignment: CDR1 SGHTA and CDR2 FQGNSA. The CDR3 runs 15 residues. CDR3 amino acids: CASSPGTGDGSPLHF. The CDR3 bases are TGTGCCAGCAGCCCCGGGACAGGGGACGGGTCACCCCTCCACTTT.

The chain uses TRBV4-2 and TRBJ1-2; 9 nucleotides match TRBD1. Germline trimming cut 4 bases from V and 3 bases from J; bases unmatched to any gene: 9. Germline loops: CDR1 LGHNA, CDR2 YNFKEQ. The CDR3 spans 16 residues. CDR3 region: CASSLDRGNVDYGYTF. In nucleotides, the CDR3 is TGTGCCAGCAGCCTGGACAGGGGAAATGTTGACTATGGCTACACCTTC.

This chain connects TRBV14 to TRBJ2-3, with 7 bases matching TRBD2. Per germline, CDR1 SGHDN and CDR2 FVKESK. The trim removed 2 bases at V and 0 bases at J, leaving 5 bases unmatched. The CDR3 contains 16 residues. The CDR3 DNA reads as TGTGCCAGCAGCCAAATAAGCGGGGCTAGCACAGATACGCAGTATTTT. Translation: CASSQISGASTDTQYF.

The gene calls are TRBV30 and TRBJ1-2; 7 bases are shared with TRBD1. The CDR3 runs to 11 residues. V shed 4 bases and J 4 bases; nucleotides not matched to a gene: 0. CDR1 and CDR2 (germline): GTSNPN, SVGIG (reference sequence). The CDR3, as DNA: TGTGCCTGGACAGGGGGCTATGGCTACACCTTC. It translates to CAWTGGYGYTF.

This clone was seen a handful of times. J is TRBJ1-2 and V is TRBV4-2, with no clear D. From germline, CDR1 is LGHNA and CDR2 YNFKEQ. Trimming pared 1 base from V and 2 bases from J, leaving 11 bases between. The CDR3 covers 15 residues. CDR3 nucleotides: TGTGCCAGCAGCCAAGGGGCCCTGGAAAACTATGGCTACACCTTC. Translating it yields CASSQGALENYGYTF.

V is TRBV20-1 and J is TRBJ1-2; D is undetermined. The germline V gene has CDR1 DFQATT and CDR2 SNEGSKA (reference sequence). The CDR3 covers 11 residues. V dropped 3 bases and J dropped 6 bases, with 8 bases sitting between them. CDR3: CSASDGDGYTF. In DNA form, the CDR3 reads TGCAGTGCTAGTGATGGGGATGGCTACACCTTC.

The chain's CDR3 is CASSLAVSSGNTIYF. In nucleotides, the CDR3 is TGTGCCAGCAGCTTAGCGGTTAGCTCGGGAAACACCATATATTTT. The rearrangement uses TRBV13 and TRBJ1-3, with D unresolved. Trimming cost V 1 base and J 4 bases, with 11 bases left between them. The CDR3 sequence is 15 residues long. Germline V gene lookup returns CDR1 PRHDT and CDR2 FYEKMQ (reference sequence). Full variable domain (missing parts from reference TRBV13 and TRBJ1-3): AAGVIQSPRHLIKEKRETATLKCYPIPRHDTVYWYQQGPGQDPQFLISFYEKMQSDKGSIPDRFSAQQFSDYHSELNMSSLELGDSALYFCASSLAVSSGNTIYFGEGSWLTVV.

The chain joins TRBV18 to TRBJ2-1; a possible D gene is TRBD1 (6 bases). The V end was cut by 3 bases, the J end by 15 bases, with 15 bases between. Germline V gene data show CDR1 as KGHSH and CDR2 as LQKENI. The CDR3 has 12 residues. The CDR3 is CASSPDRNPPFF. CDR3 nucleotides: TGTGCCAGCTCACCCGACAGGAACCCCCCGTTCTTC.

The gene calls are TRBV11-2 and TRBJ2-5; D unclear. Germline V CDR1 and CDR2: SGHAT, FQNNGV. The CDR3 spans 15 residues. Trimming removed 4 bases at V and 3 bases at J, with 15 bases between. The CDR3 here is CASSSELAVKETQYF. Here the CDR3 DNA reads TGTGCCAGCAGCTCAGAATTGGCGGTGAAAGAGACCCAGTACTTC.

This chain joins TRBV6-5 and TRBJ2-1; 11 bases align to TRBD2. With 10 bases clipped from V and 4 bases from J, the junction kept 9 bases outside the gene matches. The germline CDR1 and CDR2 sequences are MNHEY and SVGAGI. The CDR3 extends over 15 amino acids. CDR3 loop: CATSTSGSVYNEQFF. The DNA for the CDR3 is TGTGCCACCTCCACTAGCGGGAGTGTGTACAATGAGCAGTTCTTC.

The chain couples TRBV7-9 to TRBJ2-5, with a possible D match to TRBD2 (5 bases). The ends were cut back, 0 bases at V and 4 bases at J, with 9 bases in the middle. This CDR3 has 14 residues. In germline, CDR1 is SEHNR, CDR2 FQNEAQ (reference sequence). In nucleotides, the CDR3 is TGTGCCAGCAGCTTAGCGGGAGCCCCAGAGACCCAGTACTTC. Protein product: CASSLAGAPETQYF.

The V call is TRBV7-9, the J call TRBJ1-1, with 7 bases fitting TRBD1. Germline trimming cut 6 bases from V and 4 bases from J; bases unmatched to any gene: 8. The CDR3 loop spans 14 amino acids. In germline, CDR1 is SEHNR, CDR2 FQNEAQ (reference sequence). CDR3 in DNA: TGTGCCAGCAGTTTGCAGGGGGGTGGCACTGAAGCTTTCTTT. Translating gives CASSLQGGGTEAFF.

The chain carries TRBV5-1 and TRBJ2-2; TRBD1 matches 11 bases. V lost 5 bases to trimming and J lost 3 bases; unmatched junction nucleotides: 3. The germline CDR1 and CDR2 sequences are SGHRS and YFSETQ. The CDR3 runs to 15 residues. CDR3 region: CASRRTGGDTGELFF. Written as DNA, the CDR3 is TGCGCCAGCAGGCGGACAGGGGGCGACACCGGGGAGCTGTTTTTT.

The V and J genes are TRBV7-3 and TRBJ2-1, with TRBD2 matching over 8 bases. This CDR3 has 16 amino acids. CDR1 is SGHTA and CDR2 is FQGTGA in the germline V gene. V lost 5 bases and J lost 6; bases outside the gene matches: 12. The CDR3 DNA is TGTGCCAGCAGCCCCCGGGTGCTAGCGGGTCGCAATGAGCAGTTCTTC. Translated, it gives CASSPRVLAGRNEQFF.

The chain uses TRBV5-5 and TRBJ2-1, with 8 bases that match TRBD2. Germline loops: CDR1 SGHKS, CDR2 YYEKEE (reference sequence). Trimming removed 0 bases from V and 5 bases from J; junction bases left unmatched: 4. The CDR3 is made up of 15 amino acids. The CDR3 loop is CASSLGRLANNEQFF. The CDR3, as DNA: TGTGCCAGCAGCTTGGGGAGACTAGCGAACAATGAGCAGTTCTTC.

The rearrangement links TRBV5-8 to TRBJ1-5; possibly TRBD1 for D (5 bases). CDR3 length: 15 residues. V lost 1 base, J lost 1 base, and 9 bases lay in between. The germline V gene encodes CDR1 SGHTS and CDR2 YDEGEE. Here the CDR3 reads CASSLWGESNQPQHF. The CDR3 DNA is TGTGCCAGCAGCTTGTGGGGGGAAAGCAATCAGCCCCAGCATTTT.

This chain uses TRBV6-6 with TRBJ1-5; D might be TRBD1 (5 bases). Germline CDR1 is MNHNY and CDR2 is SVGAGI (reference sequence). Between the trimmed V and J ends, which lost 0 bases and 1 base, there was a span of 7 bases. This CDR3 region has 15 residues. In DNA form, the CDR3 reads TGTGCCAGCAGTTACTCAGGGGACAGCAATCAGCCCCAGCATTTT. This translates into CASSYSGDSNQPQHF.

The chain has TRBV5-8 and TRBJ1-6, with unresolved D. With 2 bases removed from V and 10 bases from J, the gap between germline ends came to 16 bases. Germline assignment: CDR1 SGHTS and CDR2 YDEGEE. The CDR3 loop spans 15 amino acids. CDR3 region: CASSFPRAEGSPLHF. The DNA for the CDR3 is TGTGCCAGCAGCTTCCCCCGGGCCGAGGGATCACCCCTCCACTTT.

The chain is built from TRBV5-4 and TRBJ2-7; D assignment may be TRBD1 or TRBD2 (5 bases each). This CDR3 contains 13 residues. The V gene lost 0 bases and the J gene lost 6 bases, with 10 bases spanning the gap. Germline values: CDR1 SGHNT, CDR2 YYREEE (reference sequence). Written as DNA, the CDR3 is TGTGCCAGCAGCTTGGGCCCTGGGGGCGAGCAGTACTTC. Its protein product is CASSLGPGGEQYF.

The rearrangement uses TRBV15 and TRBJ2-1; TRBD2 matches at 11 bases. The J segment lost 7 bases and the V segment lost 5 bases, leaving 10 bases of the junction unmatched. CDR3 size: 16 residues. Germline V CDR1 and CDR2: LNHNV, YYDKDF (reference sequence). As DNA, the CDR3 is TGTGCCACCAGCGGACAACTAGCGGGAGTGAAAAATGAGCAGTTCTTC. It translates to CATSGQLAGVKNEQFF.

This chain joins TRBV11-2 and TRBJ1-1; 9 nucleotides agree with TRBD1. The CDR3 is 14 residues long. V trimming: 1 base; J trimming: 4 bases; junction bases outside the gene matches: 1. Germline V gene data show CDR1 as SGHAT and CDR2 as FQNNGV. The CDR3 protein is CASSLVGQGTEAFF. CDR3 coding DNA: TGTGCCAGCAGCTTAGTGGGACAGGGCACTGAAGCTTTCTTT.

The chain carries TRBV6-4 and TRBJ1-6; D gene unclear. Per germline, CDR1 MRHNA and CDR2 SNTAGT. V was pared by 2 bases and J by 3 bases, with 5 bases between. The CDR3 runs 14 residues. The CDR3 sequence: CASSDGNYNSPLHF. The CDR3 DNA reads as TGTGCCAGCAGTGACGGGAACTATAATTCACCCCTCCACTTT.

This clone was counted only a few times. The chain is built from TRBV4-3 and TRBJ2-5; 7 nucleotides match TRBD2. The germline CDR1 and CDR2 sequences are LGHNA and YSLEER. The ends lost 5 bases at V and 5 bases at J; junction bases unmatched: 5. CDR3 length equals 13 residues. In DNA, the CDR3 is TGCGCCAGCAGCAAAAGTAGCGGGGAGACCCAGTACTTC. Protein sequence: CASSKSSGETQYF.

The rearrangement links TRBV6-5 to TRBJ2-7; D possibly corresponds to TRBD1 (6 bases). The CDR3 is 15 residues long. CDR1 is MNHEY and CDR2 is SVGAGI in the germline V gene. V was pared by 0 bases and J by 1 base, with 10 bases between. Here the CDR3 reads CASSYSRDISYEQYF. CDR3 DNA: TGTGCCAGCAGTTACTCTCGGGACATTTCCTACGAGCAGTACTTC.

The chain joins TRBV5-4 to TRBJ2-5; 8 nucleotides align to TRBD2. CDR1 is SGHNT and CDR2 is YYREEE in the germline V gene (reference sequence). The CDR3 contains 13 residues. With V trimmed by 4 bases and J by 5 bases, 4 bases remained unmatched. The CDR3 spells CASSRAGEETQYF. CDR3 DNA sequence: TGTGCCAGCAGCCGAGCGGGAGAGGAGACCCAGTACTTC.

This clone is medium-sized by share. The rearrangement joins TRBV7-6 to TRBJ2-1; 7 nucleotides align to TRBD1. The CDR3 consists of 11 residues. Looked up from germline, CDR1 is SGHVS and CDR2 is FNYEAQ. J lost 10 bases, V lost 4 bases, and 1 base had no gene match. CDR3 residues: CASSSGQEQFF. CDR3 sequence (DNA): TGTGCCAGCAGCTCGGGACAGGAGCAGTTCTTC.

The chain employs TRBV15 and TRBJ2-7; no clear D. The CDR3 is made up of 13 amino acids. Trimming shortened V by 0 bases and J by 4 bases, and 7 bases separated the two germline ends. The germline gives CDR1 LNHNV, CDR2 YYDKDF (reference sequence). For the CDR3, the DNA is TGTGCCACCAGCAGAGATCGGAATTACGAGCAGTACTTC. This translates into CATSRDRNYEQYF.